One and the same sample provided the 29 T cell receptor beta chains below, sequenced in a study of cytomegalovirus exposure and HLA in healthy donors. The protocol was immunoSEQ multiplex PCR, while the TCRdb copy is restricted to in-frame clones and leaves out a portion. The repertoire includes around 93,000 clones, 85% of them detected once, and 20% to 25% sits in the top ten. Specimen: PBMCs. The receptors stem from a man aged 18 to 29 in good health and CMV-seropositive.

This chain uses TRBV5-4 with TRBJ2-5; 11 bases fit TRBD1. V was pared by 5 bases and J by 4 bases, with 7 bases of the junction left unmatched. Germline V CDR1 and CDR2: SGHNT, YYREEE (reference sequence). This CDR3 contains 15 residues. In DNA, the CDR3 is TGTGCCAGCAGTCCCCCGGGGACAGGGGGAGAGACCCAGTACTTC. Its protein product is CASSPPGTGGETQYF.

This clone has a handful of counts. CDR3 coding DNA: TGCGCCAGCAGTGGATCCGGGGCCGGGGAGCTGTTTTTT. This encodes CASSGSGAGELFF. The chain joins TRBV10-1 to TRBJ2-2; D may be TRBD2 (5 bases). The germline V gene encodes CDR1 WNHNN and CDR2 SYGVQD (reference sequence). CDR3 length equals 13 residues. V lost 4 bases and J lost 6, with 9 bases in between.

The chain joins TRBV6-1 to TRBJ2-1; a weak D match, TRBD1 (5 bases). The CDR3 runs to 15 residues. V was trimmed by 5 bases and J by 0 bases, leaving 11 bases between them. Germline V gene data show CDR1 as MNHNS and CDR2 as SASEGT. DNA of the CDR3: TGTGCCAGCAGTATAGGGGCCAGCTCCTACAATGAGCAGTTCTTC. Amino acid sequence: CASSIGASSYNEQFF.

For the CDR3, the DNA is TGTGCCACCAGCACCGGACTAGCGGATTACAATGAGCAGTTCTTC. Residues: CATSTGLADYNEQFF. The chain carries TRBV15 and TRBJ2-1, with 10 bases fitting TRBD2. The CDR3 covers 15 residues. With V trimmed by 4 bases and J by 4 bases, 4 bases remained unmatched. Germline CDR1 and CDR2: LNHNV and YYDKDF (reference sequence).

The V gene is TRBV11-3, the J gene TRBJ2-5, with TRBD2 matching over 7 bases. V shed 1 base and J 5 bases; nucleotides not matched to a gene: 4. The CDR3 is 14 amino acids. CDR1 and CDR2 from the germline V gene are SGHNT and YENEEA. CDR3: CASSLGSAGETQYF. CDR3 DNA: TGTGCCAGCAGCTTAGGGTCAGCGGGGGAGACCCAGTACTTC.

The chain has TRBV9 and TRBJ2-4; the D gene is possibly TRBD2 (6 bases). CDR3 size: 17 residues. Trimming removed 0 bases at V and 1 base at J, with 14 bases between. Germline CDR1 reads SGDLS; CDR2 reads YYNGEE. Here the CDR3 DNA reads TGTGCCAGCAGCGTAGACGGGGGTTCGGTCGCCAAAAACATTCAGTACTTC. Encoded protein: CASSVDGGSVAKNIQYF.

The V and J genes are TRBV7-2 and TRBJ1-4; the D is unclear. The CDR3 extends over 13 amino acids. The V end was cut by 2 bases, the J end by 15 bases, with 16 bases between. The V gene's germline CDR1 is SGHTA and CDR2 FQGNSA. CDR3 region: CASSLSGMNPVFF. The DNA of the CDR3 is TGTGCCAGCAGCTTAAGCGGTATGAATCCGGTGTTTTTT.

The chain couples TRBV12-5 to TRBJ2-3, with 14 bases that match TRBD2. The germline V gene encodes CDR1 LGHNT and CDR2 FRNRAP. The V gene end was trimmed by 4 bases and the J gene end by 5 bases; junction bases not matched to a gene: 5. The CDR3 has 16 amino acids. CDR3 residues: CASGWGTSGSLDTQYF. The CDR3 DNA reads as TGTGCTAGTGGTTGGGGGACTAGCGGGAGTTTAGATACGCAGTATTTT.

This rearrangement joins TRBV19 to TRBJ1-4; tentative D call: TRBD1 (5 bases). The CDR3 has 16 residues. Trimming left V 3 bases short and J 5 bases short, with 16 bases between. Germline CDR1 reads LNHDA; CDR2 reads SQIVND (reference sequence). The CDR3 is CASSILVSGGNEKLFF. The DNA of the CDR3 is TGTGCCAGTAGTATTCTTGTTTCGGGGGGGAATGAAAAACTGTTTTTT.

The chain joins TRBV11-2 to TRBJ1-1; no firm D call. V was clipped by 7 bases and J by 4 bases, with 22 bases between them. Germline assignment: CDR1 SGHAT and CDR2 FQNNGV. The CDR3 sequence is 16 residues long. The CDR3 protein is CASTRGTYDGGTEAFF. CDR3 DNA: TGTGCCAGCACCCGCGGAACTTACGACGGTGGCACTGAAGCTTTCTTT.

The chain uses TRBV9 and TRBJ2-7, with a possible D match to TRBD1 (6 bases). Germline lookup yields CDR1 SGDLS and CDR2 YYNGEE. This CDR3 spans 16 amino acids. The V end was cut by 3 bases, the J end by 2 bases, with 18 bases between. CDR3: CASSASGTPFPYEQYF. For the CDR3, the DNA is TGTGCCAGCAGCGCCTCCGGGACACCCTTCCCCTACGAGCAGTACTTC.

The genes are TRBV7-9 and TRBJ2-7, with 8 nucleotides matching TRBD2. J was trimmed by 1 base and V by 4 bases; bases with no gene match: 9. The CDR3 is 16 amino acids. Germline CDR1 and CDR2: SEHNR and FQNEAQ (reference sequence). The CDR3 region is CASSSPFSSGSYEQYF. The DNA for the CDR3 is TGTGCCAGCAGCTCCCCATTCTCTAGCGGGTCCTACGAGCAGTACTTC.

This clone was found a few times. CDR3 sequence: CSAKPSYEQYF. The DNA of the CDR3 is TGCAGTGCTAAGCCTAGTTACGAGCAGTACTTC. The V and J genes are TRBV20-1 and TRBJ2-7, with D uncertain. Germline CDR1 reads DFQATT; CDR2 reads SNEGSKA (reference sequence). V was shortened by 4 bases and J by 4 bases, with 8 bases between the two germline ends. This CDR3 is built from 11 residues.

The V gene is TRBV19, the J gene TRBJ2-1, with TRBD1 as a possible D gene (6 bases). Trimming pared 4 bases from V and 8 bases from J, leaving 12 bases between. CDR3 length: 13 amino acids. CDR1 and CDR2 (germline): LNHDA, SQIVND (reference sequence). CDR3 protein: CASSRGHPDEQFF. Here the CDR3 DNA reads TGTGCCAGTAGTAGGGGACATCCGGATGAGCAGTTCTTC. Using reference TRBV19 and TRBJ2-1 for the parts outside the CDR3, the full variable domain is DGGITQSPKYLFRKEGQNVTLSCEQNLNHDAMYWYRQDPGQGLRLIYYSQIVNDFQKGDIAEGYSVSREKKESFPLTVTSAQKNPTAFYLCASSRGHPDEQFFGPGTRLTVL.

The V call is TRBV28, the J call TRBJ1-1; 7 bases match TRBD1. This CDR3 has 14 residues. Germline CDR1 and CDR2: MDHEN and SYDVKM. J lost 6 bases, V lost 5 bases, and 9 bases had no gene match. The CDR3 loop is CASSPWTGRSEAFF. CDR3 coding DNA: TGTGCCAGCAGTCCCTGGACAGGTCGGTCTGAAGCTTTCTTT.

This chain joins TRBV6-1 and TRBJ1-2, with 8 bases lining up with TRBD1. CDR1 and CDR2 from the germline V gene are MNHNS and SASEGT. The CDR3 loop spans 15 amino acids. V lost 7 bases to trimming and J lost 3 bases; unmatched junction nucleotides: 10. DNA for the CDR3: TGTGCCAGCACCGCCACGGACAGGGATTACTATGGCTACACCTTC. Protein product: CASTATDRDYYGYTF.

This chain links TRBV4-1 with TRBJ1-5; D may be TRBD1 (6 bases). From germline, CDR1 is MGHRA and CDR2 YSYEKL. The CDR3 covers 19 residues. Trimming cost V 0 bases and J 0 bases, with 18 bases left between them. This CDR3 reads CASSQDRGRAYSSNQPQHF. The CDR3 DNA is TGCGCCAGCAGCCAAGACAGGGGACGGGCGTATAGTAGCAATCAGCCCCAGCATTTT.

V is TRBV7-6 and J is TRBJ1-1; D is uncertain. V was shortened by 2 bases and J by 0 bases, with 4 bases between the two germline ends. The germline V gene has CDR1 SGHVS and CDR2 FNYEAQ. The CDR3 totals 13 residues. Written as DNA, the CDR3 is TGTGCCAGCAGCTTATCAGTGAACACTGAAGCTTTCTTT. Amino acid sequence: CASSLSVNTEAFF.

CDR3 in DNA: TGCGCCAGCAGCCCTGGAGGGCCTACAGATACGCAGTATTTT. This encodes CASSPGGPTDTQYF. This rearrangement joins TRBV5-1 to TRBJ2-3; possible D gene TRBD2, 6 bases. Trimming shortened V by 4 bases and J by 3 bases, and 12 bases separated the two germline ends. This CDR3 contains 14 residues. Germline V gene sequence: CDR1 SGHRS, CDR2 YFSETQ.

This sequence joins TRBV11-2 and TRBJ1-4, with 10 positions matching TRBD1. The V gene end was trimmed by 5 bases and the J gene end by 7 bases; junction bases not matched to a gene: 7. The CDR3 has 15 residues. Germline V gene sequence: CDR1 SGHAT, CDR2 FQNNGV. The CDR3 here is CASSPDRGHFEKLFF. The DNA for the CDR3 is TGTGCCAGCAGCCCCGACAGGGGGCATTTTGAAAAACTGTTTTTT.

This chain uses TRBV4-1 with TRBJ2-7, with D perhaps matching TRBD2 (6 bases). The germline V and J ends were trimmed by 1 base and 3 bases, with 10 bases remaining between them. From germline, CDR1 is MGHRA and CDR2 YSYEKL. This CDR3 has 14 residues. The CDR3 DNA follows: TGCGCCAGCAGCCAAGGGTGGGGGGACTACGAGCAGTACTTC. Translating it yields CASSQGWGDYEQYF.

This sequence joins TRBV4-2 and TRBJ2-1; no reliable D call. Between the trimmed V and J ends, which lost 1 base and 0 bases, there was a span of 10 bases. The CDR3 is 16 amino acids. CDR1 and CDR2 from the germline V gene are LGHNA and YNFKEQ. CDR3: CASSQVPSSSYNEQFF. CDR3 in DNA: TGTGCCAGCAGCCAAGTCCCGTCGAGCTCCTACAATGAGCAGTTCTTC.

The chain links TRBV21-1 to TRBJ2-4; the table's D call of TRBD2 was not tested on the DNA. TRBV21-1 represents a pseudogene. The CDR3 is made up of 20 amino acids. CDR3 nucleotides: TGTGCCAGCAGCAAAAATCGGCAACCGGGACTCCCATCCAGCAAAAACATTCAGTACTTC. This translates into CASSKNRQPGLPSSKNIQYF.

This chain's CDR3 is CASSWSREADTQYF. The CDR3 nucleotides are TGTGCCAGCAGTTGGTCCAGGGAGGCAGATACGCAGTATTTT. The gene calls are TRBV27 and TRBJ2-3; a possible D gene is TRBD2 (6 bases). CDR1 is MNHEY, CDR2 SMNVEV, per germline (reference sequence). The CDR3 is 14 residues long. Trimming took 4 bases from V and 4 from J, leaving 12 bases between them.

The V gene is TRBV5-6, the J gene TRBJ1-5; 8 nucleotides align to TRBD1. V trimming: 4 bases; J trimming: 4 bases; junction bases outside the gene matches: 4. CDR3 length: 14 residues. CDR1 is SGHDT, CDR2 YYEEEE, per germline. CDR3 in amino acids: CASSPGGGNQPQHF. Written as DNA, the CDR3 is TGTGCCAGCAGCCCAGGGGGCGGGAATCAGCCCCAGCATTTT.

The chain has TRBV11-3 and TRBJ2-2; TRBD2 aligns across 9 bases. The V gene's germline CDR1 is SGHNT and CDR2 YENEEA. Trimming cost V 5 bases and J 0 bases; bases outside gene matches: 7. The CDR3 is 17 amino acids. CDR3 region: CASSPTRGRANTGELFF. The CDR3 nucleotides read TGTGCCAGCAGCCCTACTCGCGGGAGGGCGAACACCGGGGAGCTGTTTTTT.

This chain uses TRBV28 with TRBJ1-2; a possible D gene is TRBD1 (6 bases). The CDR3 is 14 residues long. Trimming removed 2 bases from V and 2 bases from J, with 9 bases in between. In germline, CDR1 is MDHEN, CDR2 SYDVKM. CDR3 region: CASSLPQGNYGYTF. In DNA form, the CDR3 reads TGTGCCAGCAGTTTACCCCAGGGGAACTATGGCTACACCTTC.

This clone was seen a single time. This chain connects TRBV10-2 to TRBJ2-7, with D possibly matching TRBD1 (6 bases). Trimming left V 10 bases short and J 6 bases short, with 13 bases between. This CDR3 comprises 11 residues. Germline CDR1 reads WSHSY; CDR2 reads SAAADI. CDR3 sequence reads: CATFTGLEQYF. In nucleotides, the CDR3 is TGCGCCACATTCACAGGGCTCGAGCAGTACTTC.

The gene calls are TRBV27 and TRBJ1-2, with 8 positions matching TRBD1. CDR1 is MNHEY, CDR2 SMNVEV, per germline (reference sequence). The CDR3 is 16 residues long. The V gene end was trimmed by 6 bases and the J gene end by 4 bases; junction bases not matched to a gene: 13. The CDR3 region has the DNA TGTGCCAGCAGCCCTAATACAGGGGGGCTGGTCTATGGCTACACCTTC. Translation gives CASSPNTGGLVYGYTF.